The entry below gives a single T cell receptor (beta chain) sequence along with its context. The sample comes from a study of CD8 T cells in Susac syndrome. Study-level background: Eight or nine of the sequenced Susac syndrome patients were in remission, and about six had active disease.

Reverse transcription of roughly 0.5 to 1 ug RNA was performed with random hexamers. TCRdb re-called the immunoSEQ multiplex PCR reads with MiXCR, one entry per CDR3 protein. The data show around 170,000 distinct CDR3 sequences, with about 94% seen just once and more than 0.08% held by the top ten. Sequencing of TCR beta was undertaken in CD8+ and CD4+ T cells derived from blood. Germline CDR1 MNHEY, CDR2 SMNVEV (reference sequence). The CDR3 totals 14 residues. Trimming took 2 bases from V and 2 from J, leaving 8 bases between them. The sample comprised CD4+ T cells from PBMCs. This TCR derives from a human donor with Susac syndrome. The chain combines TRBV27 with TRBJ2-3, with D possibly being TRBD2 (5 bases). The CDR3 is CASSLQRLTDTQYF. CDR3 DNA sequence: TGTGCCAGCAGTTTACAGCGGCTCACAGATACGCAGTATTTT.